Shown below are 18 T cell receptor beta chains from a single sample sequenced in a study of shared clonotypes between healthy human individuals. Produced via immunoSEQ multiplex PCR; TCRdb's table is partial and in-frame only. Of about 1.1 million clones detected, around 82% appear once; the ten largest clones hold 0.5% to 0.6%. Sample: memory CD4+ T cells from PBMCs. This sample's subset: CD45RA-negative fraction. Source of these receptors: a man younger than 30 in good health. Some clones in this sample may be carry-over from other donors' samples.

This chain uses TRBV20-1 with TRBJ2-1; D gene unclear. The CDR3 totals 11 residues. V was pared by 3 bases and J by 5 bases, with 5 bases between. Germline V gene data show CDR1 as DFQATT and CDR2 as SNEGSKA (reference sequence). The CDR3 DNA reads as TGCAGTGCTAGCGCCAACAATGAGCAGTTCTTC. The encoded protein is CSASANNEQFF.

The rearrangement links TRBV29-1 to TRBJ1-3; D is possibly TRBD1 (6 bases). The CDR3 runs 13 residues. Germline CDR1 reads SQVTM; CDR2 reads ANQGSEA. V lost 5 bases, J lost 2 bases, and 10 bases lay in between. The CDR3 DNA is TGCAGCGTTAGTCAGGGGACTGGAAACACCATATATTTT. Amino acids: CSVSQGTGNTIYF.

V and J are TRBV13 and TRBJ1-4; TRBD1 might be the D (6 bases). Per germline, CDR1 PRHDT and CDR2 FYEKMQ (reference sequence). There are 15 residues in the CDR3. The germline V and J ends were trimmed by 4 bases and 0 bases, with 9 bases remaining between them. The CDR3 spells CASSSRQATNEKLFF. The CDR3 DNA is TGTGCCAGCAGCTCCCGACAGGCAACTAATGAAAAACTGTTTTTT.

The chain has TRBV10-3 and TRBJ1-5, with 10 bases aligning to TRBD1. The CDR3 contains 18 residues. Germline V gene lookup returns CDR1 ENHRY and CDR2 SYGVKD. With 3 bases clipped from V and 0 bases from J, the junction kept 8 bases outside the gene matches. The CDR3 bases are TGTGCCATCAGTGAAAGACAGGGGGCAGGGGGTAGCAATCAGCCCCAGCATTTT. This codes for CAISERQGAGGSNQPQHF.

This clone was seen only once. The gene calls are TRBV14 and TRBJ2-1; 10 bases fit TRBD2. The CDR3 has 16 residues. V dropped 0 bases and J dropped 7; count of bases not matched to a gene: 6. Germline loops: CDR1 SGHDN, CDR2 FVKESK. CDR3: CASSQESGRARNEQFF. CDR3 in DNA: TGTGCCAGCAGCCAAGAGAGCGGGAGGGCCCGGAATGAGCAGTTCTTC.

The J gene is TRBJ2-7, the V gene TRBV11-2; D may correspond to TRBD1 or TRBD2 (5 bases each). The CDR3 runs to 14 residues. CDR1 is SGHAT, CDR2 FQNNGV, per germline. The ends were cut back, 3 bases at V and 6 bases at J, with 15 bases in the middle. CDR3 amino acids: CASSFGGDAVEQYF. The DNA of the CDR3 is TGTGCCAGCAGCTTTGGTGGGGACGCCGTCGAGCAGTACTTC.

The chain combines TRBV9 with TRBJ1-1; D remains unclear. The length of the CDR3 is 14 residues. V lost 5 bases and J 0 bases, leaving 11 bases between the germline ends. Germline V lookup: CDR1 SGDLS, CDR2 YYNGEE. The CDR3 protein is CASSRAFLNTEAFF. The CDR3 DNA reads as TGTGCCAGCAGTCGGGCCTTTTTGAACACTGAAGCTTTCTTT.

The CDR3, as DNA: TGTGCCAGCAGTCTTTTAATGGAGAACGAGCAGTACTTC. This sequence encodes CASSLLMENEQYF. The chain recombines TRBV2 with TRBJ2-7; D not resolved. Germline assignment: CDR1 SNHLY and CDR2 FYNNEI. The CDR3 has 13 residues. Trimming removed 5 bases at V and 5 bases at J, with 13 bases between.

Only a few counts were recorded for this clone. The chain recombines TRBV5-1 with TRBJ2-2; no firm D call. The CDR3 runs 15 residues. The V end was cut by 2 bases, the J end by 0 bases, with 8 bases between. CDR1 is SGHRS, CDR2 YFSETQ, per germline. CDR3 protein: CASSFGSANTGELFF. Here the CDR3 DNA reads TGCGCCAGCAGCTTCGGCTCCGCGAACACCGGGGAGCTGTTTTTT.

The table lists this clone with a count of one. The chain is built from TRBV7-3 and TRBJ2-1; D is uncertain. Germline V gene lookup returns CDR1 SGHTA and CDR2 FQGTGA. The V and J ends lost 6 bases and 9 bases respectively, with 12 bases between them. The CDR3 has 12 amino acids. The CDR3 nucleotides are TGTGCCAGCAGTGCAAAAGATGGTGAGCAGTTCTTC. Amino acids: CASSAKDGEQFF.

The rearrangement uses TRBV4-2 and TRBJ2-3; a weak D match, TRBD2 (5 bases). CDR1 LGHNA and CDR2 YNFKEQ come from the germline V gene. The CDR3 consists of 14 residues. V lost 1 base and J 9 bases, leaving 14 bases between the germline ends. CDR3 nucleotides: TGTGCCAGCAGCCAAGGAAATAGCGAGGACACGCAGTATTTT. Translation: CASSQGNSEDTQYF.

The chain combines TRBV28 with TRBJ1-2, with a tentative D call TRBD1 (6 bases). The germline CDR1 and CDR2 sequences are MDHEN and SYDVKM. This CDR3 comprises 13 residues. V was pared by 7 bases and J by 6 bases, with 15 bases between. The CDR3 is CASTSGRGHGYTF. The CDR3 DNA sequence: TGTGCCAGCACCTCGGGCAGGGGTCATGGCTACACCTTC.

V gene TRBV11-1 combines with J gene TRBJ1-5; D is unresolved. The CDR3 is 14 amino acids. Germline CDR1 SGHAT, CDR2 FQDESV (reference sequence). V gave up 5 bases and J gave up 0 bases, with 8 bases separating them. CDR3 sequence (DNA): TGTGCCAGCAGCCCGCCGTATAGCAATCAGCCCCAGCATTTT. Amino acids: CASSPPYSNQPQHF.

This chain uses TRBV27 with TRBJ1-1; 8 bases match TRBD1. The CDR3 runs to 14 residues. Trimming cost V 2 bases and J 8 bases; bases outside gene matches: 7. The germline V gene encodes CDR1 MNHEY and CDR2 SMNVEV (reference sequence). CDR3 loop: CASSLNAGGAEAFF. CDR3 nucleotide sequence: TGTGCCAGCAGTTTAAATGCAGGGGGCGCCGAAGCTTTCTTT.

Turning to this clone: The same CDR3 can be traced to other DNA sequences in this sample. The chain recombines TRBV28 with TRBJ1-2; D is undetermined. The CDR3 runs 12 residues. Germline CDR1 reads MDHEN; CDR2 reads SYDVKM. Trimming took 3 bases from V and 4 from J, leaving 6 bases between them. CDR3 coding DNA: TGTGCCAGCAGTTTTTTGGGCTATGGCTACACCTTC. Translated, it gives CASSFLGYGYTF.

On this clone itself: Other DNA sequences in this sample translate to the same CDR3. V gene TRBV9 combines with J gene TRBJ2-1; no firm D call. Germline CDR1 SGDLS, CDR2 YYNGEE. V lost 0 bases and J 1 base, leaving 5 bases between the germline ends. This CDR3 is 14 amino acids long. CDR3 DNA sequence: TGTGCCAGCAGCGTAGACTCTTCCTACAATGAGCAGTTCTTC. This translates into CASSVDSSYNEQFF.

As for this clone: At the DNA level, this CDR3 is encoded by other sequences in the same sample as well. Written as DNA, the CDR3 is TGCGCCAGCAGCTTGGGGACTAGCGGGAGAGCTTACGAGCAGTACTTC. This translates into CASSLGTSGRAYEQYF. The chain joins TRBV5-1 to TRBJ2-7; 13 bases fit TRBD2. Per the germline V gene, CDR1 is SGHRS and CDR2 is YFSETQ. V was clipped by 0 bases and J by 4 bases; unmatched bases: 4. The CDR3 is made up of 16 amino acids. Full variable domain (rest looked up from reference TRBV5-1 and TRBJ2-7): KAGVTQTPRYLIKTRGQQVTLSCSPISGHRSVSWYQQTPGQGLQFLFEYFSETQRNKGNFPGRFSGRQFSNSRSEMNVSTLELGDSALYLCASSLGTSGRAYEQYFGPGTRLTVT.

The V call is TRBV5-6, the J call TRBJ1-3, with TRBD1 identical over 9 bases. V trimming: 2 bases; J trimming: 7 bases; junction bases outside the gene matches: 7. Per germline, CDR1 SGHDT and CDR2 YYEEEE. The CDR3 is 15 amino acids. CDR3 DNA sequence: TGTGCCAGCAGCTTCACCGGGACAGGGTACAACACCATATATTTT. This codes for CASSFTGTGYNTIYF. The complete variable domain, with remaining parts taken from reference TRBV5-6 and TRBJ1-3, reads DAGVTQSPTHLIKTRGQQVTLRCSPKSGHDTVSWYQQALGQGPQFIFQYYEEEERQRGNFPDRFSGHQFPNYSSELNVNALLLGDSALYLCASSFTGTGYNTIYFGEGSWLTVV.